This TCR beta chain was identified in a study of regulatory T cells in long-lasting Graves disease. Trimming removed 1 base from V and 2 bases from J, with 12 bases in between. CDR1 is SGHAT and CDR2 is FQNNGV in the germline V gene. CDR3 length: 16 residues. The time point is: persistent/refractory GD, antithyroid drugs over 5 years with positive TRAb. PBMC RNA served as the TCR library source. Construction of TCR beta libraries relied on iRepertoire HTBI primers and on Arm-PCR targeting CDR3 regions. TCRdb itself ran the multiplex PCR reads through MiXCR, one entry per CDR3 protein. Found here are hundreds of thousands of distinct CDR3 sequences, less than 25% of them singletons; the top ten hold roughly 8%.

The rearrangement links TRBV11-2 to TRBJ2-1; D is ambiguous. The clonotype originates from a female donor with Graves disease. The specimen comprised peripheral blood mononuclear cells (PBMCs), sampled when the disease was refractory, from a patient treated with antithyroid drugs. The CDR3 spells CASSLGRRIPYNEQFF. CDR3 sequence (DNA): TGTGCCAGCAGCTTAGGTCGGCGGATACCCTACAATGAGCAGTTCTTC.